A few counts support the clone carrying this TCR beta chain. The sample originates from a study of regulatory T cells in long-lasting Graves disease. Study in general: Persistent Graves' disease meant over 5 years of antithyroid drugs with positive TSH receptor antibodies.

Time point indicated: persistent/refractory GD, antithyroid drugs over 5 years with positive TRAb. PBMC RNA served as the TCR library source. Each of the patients was recruited from an endocrinology department situated in Xi'an, China. The TCR beta library used iRepertoire HTBI primers with Arm-PCR amplification of CDR3. TCRdb re-analysed the multiplex PCR reads in MiXCR, keeping a single row per CDR3 protein. Among 650,000 to 850,000 distinct CDR3 sequences listed, around 32% were seen once. The clonotype originates from a female donor with Graves disease. Material: peripheral blood mononuclear cells (PBMCs), obtained when the disease was refractory, from a patient treated with antithyroid drugs.

CDR3 DNA sequence: TGTGCCAGCAGCCCGGGACAGGGGTTCCCCGGGGAGCTGTTTTTT. Translation gives CASSPGQGFPGELFF. The V and J genes are TRBV14 and TRBJ2-2; 10 bases align to TRBD1. V was clipped by 4 bases and J by 6 bases; unmatched bases: 5. This CDR3 has 15 amino acids. Germline V lookup: CDR1 SGHDN, CDR2 FVKESK.